The 22 T cell receptor beta chains given below trace back to one sample, sequenced in a study of blood T cells in healthy people across ages (dated by TCRdb to the mid-2010s). Libraries were made using 5' RACE. The instrument given in TCRdb is Illumina HiSeq 2500. The second PCR ran for roughly 7 to 12 cycles and used a J-beta primer mix along with a sample-barcoded 5' primer. Starting from the raw public reads, TCRdb applied fastp trimming at Q25, assembled clones with MiXCR and retained in-frame beta chains. Rows are unified per CDR3 protein, each entry keeping the most common DNA and genes. Here the sample has about 800,000 distinct CDR3 sequences; more than 20% occur a single time. The top ten hold more than 3% of the sample. Another study also made use of these data, one on T cells of mothers and their children.

Input material: blood. The receptors were gathered from a boy aged 5-17 years in good health.

V and J are TRBV29-1 and TRBJ1-1; perhaps TRBD1 as D (6 bases). Germline V gene data show CDR1 as SQVTM and CDR2 as ANQGSEA. This CDR3 has 13 residues. V gave up 4 bases and J gave up 12 bases, with 21 bases separating them. The CDR3 DNA reads TGCAGCGTTGGACCCTGGGACACTCAGGCGACTTTCTTT. This codes for CSVGPWDTQATFF.

The J gene is TRBJ2-5, the V gene TRBV11-2, with D perhaps TRBD2 (6 bases). Judging by the DNA end, TRBJ2-7 fits better; the J call may be wrong. CDR1 SGHAT and CDR2 FQNNGV come from the germline V gene. This CDR3 is 15 amino acids long. This chain's CDR3 is CASSSWRVSSYEQYF. The CDR3 region has the DNA TGTGCCAGCAGCTCCTGGAGGGTAAGCTCCTACGAGCAGTACTTC.

The chain has TRBV29-1 and TRBJ2-7; D not resolved. Trimming left V 0 bases short and J 1 base short, with 10 bases between. Germline CDR1 and CDR2: SQVTM and ANQGSEA. The CDR3 is made up of 14 amino acids. Written as DNA, the CDR3 is TGCAGCGTTGAAGACGCCTCTGGGTCCTACGAGCAGTACTTC. Its protein is CSVEDASGSYEQYF.

This clonotype was picked up a small number of times. J is TRBJ2-2 and V is TRBV27, with no clear D. The length of the CDR3 is 16 residues. Germline values: CDR1 MNHEY, CDR2 SMNVEV (reference sequence). The V end was cut by 5 bases, the J end by 0 bases, with 13 bases between. The CDR3 region has the DNA TGTGCCAGCAGTCCCGTTGGCGTCGCGAACACCGGGGAGCTGTTTTTT. Translating gives CASSPVGVANTGELFF.

This sequence joins TRBV5-1 and TRBJ2-2; D might be TRBD1 or TRBD2, each matching 5 bases. CDR1 SGHRS and CDR2 YFSETQ come from the germline V gene. This CDR3 has 16 amino acids. Trimming took 4 bases from V and 1 from J, leaving 14 bases between them. This CDR3 is CASSGDLAVNTGELFF. DNA of the CDR3: TGCGCCAGCAGCGGGGACCTAGCCGTGAACACCGGGGAGCTGTTTTTT.

The chain couples TRBV28 to TRBJ2-5; 11 nucleotides agree with TRBD2. The J call could be wrong; TRBJ2-1 is a better fit for the DNA end. The CDR3 runs 17 residues. Germline assignment: CDR1 MDHEN and CDR2 SYDVKM. DNA for the CDR3: TGTGCCAGCAGTTTTTATTACGTGACTAGCGGGACAAATGAGCAGTTCTTC. It translates to CASSFYYVTSGTNEQFF.

This sequence joins TRBV10-3 and TRBJ2-3; maybe TRBD2 (5 bases). Germline CDR1 is ENHRY and CDR2 is SYGVKD. Trimming stripped 9 bases from V and 0 bases from J, with 10 bases between. The CDR3 is made up of 13 amino acids. The CDR3 sequence is CAIGGISTDTQYF. CDR3 coding DNA: TGTGCCATAGGAGGTATCAGCACAGATACGCAGTATTTT.

The chain has TRBV6-6 and TRBJ2-1; D perhaps matches TRBD2 (6 bases). The assigned J gene may be wrong: the sequence end matches TRBJ2-7 better. This CDR3 has 14 amino acids. The germline gives CDR1 MNHNY, CDR2 SVGAGI (reference sequence). CDR3 in amino acids: CASSSPLGGYEQYF. The CDR3 nucleotides read TGTGCCAGCAGTTCTCCCCTCGGGGGTTACGAGCAGTACTTC.

The chain is built from TRBV7-9 and TRBJ1-3; 8 nucleotides agree with TRBD1. The length of the CDR3 is 15 residues. Trimming removed 5 bases from V and 0 bases from J; junction bases left unmatched: 3. The germline V gene has CDR1 SEHNR and CDR2 FQNEAQ (reference sequence). The DNA of the CDR3 is TGTGCCAGCAGCCCGGACAGGGCCTCTGGAAACACCATATATTTT. Protein: CASSPDRASGNTIYF.

This clonotype appeared a few times. V usage is TRBV27 and J usage is TRBJ2-1, with D perhaps matching TRBD2 (5 bases). Germline V gene sequence: CDR1 MNHEY, CDR2 SMNVEV (reference sequence). This CDR3 contains 11 residues. Trimming cost V 3 bases and J 9 bases, with 6 bases left between them. CDR3 loop: CASSFRGEQFF. In DNA, the CDR3 is TGTGCCAGCAGTTTCCGGGGTGAGCAGTTCTTC.

This clonotype was detected only a few times. The chain recombines TRBV29-1 with TRBJ2-1; a possible D gene is TRBD2 (7 bases). V lost 4 bases and J lost 5, with 18 bases in between. This CDR3 is 15 amino acids long. Germline V gene sequence: CDR1 SQVTM, CDR2 ANQGSEA. This chain's CDR3 is CSVGYLGRGNNEQFF. For the CDR3, the DNA is TGCAGCGTTGGGTATCTTGGGAGGGGGAACAATGAGCAGTTCTTC.

This clonotype was seen a few times. The chain links TRBV6-2 or TRBV6-3 to TRBJ1-2; D ambiguous. Germline lookup yields CDR1 MNHEY and CDR2 SVGEGT. This CDR3 spans 13 amino acids. The ends were cut back, 6 bases at V and 5 bases at J, with 13 bases in the middle. CDR3 sequence: CASSQDRAYGYTF. CDR3 nucleotide sequence: TGTGCCAGCAGCCAAGATAGGGCGTATGGCTACACCTTC.

This CDR3 is CSATPGQIDQPQHF. The CDR3 nucleotides read TGCAGTGCCACACCGGGACAGATAGATCAGCCCCAGCATTTT. V gene TRBV20-1 combines with J gene TRBJ1-5, with 7 nucleotides matching TRBD1. After removal of 6 bases from V and 5 bases from J, the junction contained 10 bases not matched to a gene. Germline CDR1 reads DFQATT; CDR2 reads SNEGSKA (reference sequence). The CDR3 extends over 14 amino acids.

The table lists this clonotype with a few counts. This chain connects TRBV7-8 to TRBJ2-5; D remains unclear. This CDR3 is built from 14 residues. The V end was cut by 6 bases, the J end by 4 bases, with 15 bases between. Germline CDR1 SGHVS, CDR2 FQNEAQ. The CDR3 DNA follows: TGTGCCAGCAGTTCAGAGGTTGTTCGAGAGACCCAGTACTTC. Protein: CASSSEVVRETQYF.

V and J are TRBV6-5 and TRBJ1-5; 10 nucleotides line up with TRBD1. This CDR3 comprises 18 residues. CDR1 is MNHEY and CDR2 is SVGAGI in the germline V gene. Unmatched junction bases numbered 12, after V lost 4 bases and J lost 3 bases. The CDR3 DNA reads as TGTGCCAGCAGTTCAGCCGGGACAGGGGTGGGGTTCAATCAGCCCCAGCATTTT. As protein: CASSSAGTGVGFNQPQHF.

The chain recombines TRBV4-2 with TRBJ2-5; 9 bases align to TRBD2. The V segment lost 0 bases and the J segment 5 bases; nucleotides outside the gene matches: 7. Germline V gene sequence: CDR1 LGHNA, CDR2 YNFKEQ. This CDR3 is built from 16 residues. CDR3 in amino acids: CASSQERRGGFETQYF. In nucleotides, the CDR3 is TGTGCCAGCAGCCAAGAACGGCGGGGGGGCTTTGAGACCCAGTACTTC.

V is TRBV7-8 and J is TRBJ2-1; D ambiguous. The tail of the sequence fits TRBJ2-5 better, so the J call may be wrong. CDR1 is SGHVS, CDR2 FQNEAQ, per germline. The CDR3 consists of 13 residues. The CDR3 here is CASSLATLETQYF. CDR3 DNA sequence: TGTGCCAGCAGCTTAGCGACTCTAGAGACCCAGTACTTC.

This clonotype has only one observation. The chain has TRBV5-1 and TRBJ1-1, with D possibly being TRBD1 (5 bases). With 3 bases removed from V and 8 bases from J, the gap between germline ends came to 14 bases. CDR3 length: 13 amino acids. The V gene's germline CDR1 is SGHRS and CDR2 YFSETQ. The CDR3 nucleotides read TGCGCCAGCAGCTCCTTACTGGGGGGAGAAGCTTTCTTT. Translated, it gives CASSSLLGGEAFF.

The rearrangement uses TRBV28 and TRBJ2-1, with TRBD1 matching 7 bases. TRBJ2-5 matches the DNA end more closely, so the J call is doubtful. Germline V CDR1 and CDR2: MDHEN, SYDVKM. The CDR3 runs to 15 residues. The CDR3 loop reads CASSLPQGVGETQYF. CDR3 DNA: TGTGCCAGCAGTCTTCCCCAGGGGGTCGGGGAGACCCAGTACTTC.

CDR3 DNA sequence: TGTGCCTGGACCGACGGGTGGGCTGGGGCCAACGTCCTGACTTTC. Protein: CAWTDGWAGANVLTF. The rearrangement links TRBV30 to TRBJ2-6; D unresolved. V lost 4 bases and J 2 bases, leaving 12 bases between the germline ends. The CDR3 has 15 residues. Germline CDR1 reads GTSNPN; CDR2 reads SVGIG (reference sequence).

This rearrangement joins TRBV6-2 or TRBV6-3 to TRBJ1-1; D call uncertain. Deletions cut 7 bases from V and 2 bases from J, with 29 bases between. Germline assignment: CDR1 MNHEY and CDR2 SVGEGT. This CDR3 has 19 residues. CDR3 loop: CASTSPQFIPYFGNTEAFF. In DNA form, the CDR3 reads TGTGCCAGCACATCCCCTCAGTTCATCCCCTACTTTGGAAACACTGAAGCTTTCTTT.

The V gene is TRBV7-9, the J gene TRBJ1-3; D uncertain. V dropped 1 base and J dropped 5 bases, with 12 bases sitting between them. This CDR3 is built from 15 residues. Germline V lookup: CDR1 SEHNR, CDR2 FQNEAQ (reference sequence). The CDR3 here is CASSLVPIRRNTIYF. The CDR3 DNA follows: TGTGCCAGCAGCTTAGTCCCGATTCGGCGAAACACCATATATTTT.